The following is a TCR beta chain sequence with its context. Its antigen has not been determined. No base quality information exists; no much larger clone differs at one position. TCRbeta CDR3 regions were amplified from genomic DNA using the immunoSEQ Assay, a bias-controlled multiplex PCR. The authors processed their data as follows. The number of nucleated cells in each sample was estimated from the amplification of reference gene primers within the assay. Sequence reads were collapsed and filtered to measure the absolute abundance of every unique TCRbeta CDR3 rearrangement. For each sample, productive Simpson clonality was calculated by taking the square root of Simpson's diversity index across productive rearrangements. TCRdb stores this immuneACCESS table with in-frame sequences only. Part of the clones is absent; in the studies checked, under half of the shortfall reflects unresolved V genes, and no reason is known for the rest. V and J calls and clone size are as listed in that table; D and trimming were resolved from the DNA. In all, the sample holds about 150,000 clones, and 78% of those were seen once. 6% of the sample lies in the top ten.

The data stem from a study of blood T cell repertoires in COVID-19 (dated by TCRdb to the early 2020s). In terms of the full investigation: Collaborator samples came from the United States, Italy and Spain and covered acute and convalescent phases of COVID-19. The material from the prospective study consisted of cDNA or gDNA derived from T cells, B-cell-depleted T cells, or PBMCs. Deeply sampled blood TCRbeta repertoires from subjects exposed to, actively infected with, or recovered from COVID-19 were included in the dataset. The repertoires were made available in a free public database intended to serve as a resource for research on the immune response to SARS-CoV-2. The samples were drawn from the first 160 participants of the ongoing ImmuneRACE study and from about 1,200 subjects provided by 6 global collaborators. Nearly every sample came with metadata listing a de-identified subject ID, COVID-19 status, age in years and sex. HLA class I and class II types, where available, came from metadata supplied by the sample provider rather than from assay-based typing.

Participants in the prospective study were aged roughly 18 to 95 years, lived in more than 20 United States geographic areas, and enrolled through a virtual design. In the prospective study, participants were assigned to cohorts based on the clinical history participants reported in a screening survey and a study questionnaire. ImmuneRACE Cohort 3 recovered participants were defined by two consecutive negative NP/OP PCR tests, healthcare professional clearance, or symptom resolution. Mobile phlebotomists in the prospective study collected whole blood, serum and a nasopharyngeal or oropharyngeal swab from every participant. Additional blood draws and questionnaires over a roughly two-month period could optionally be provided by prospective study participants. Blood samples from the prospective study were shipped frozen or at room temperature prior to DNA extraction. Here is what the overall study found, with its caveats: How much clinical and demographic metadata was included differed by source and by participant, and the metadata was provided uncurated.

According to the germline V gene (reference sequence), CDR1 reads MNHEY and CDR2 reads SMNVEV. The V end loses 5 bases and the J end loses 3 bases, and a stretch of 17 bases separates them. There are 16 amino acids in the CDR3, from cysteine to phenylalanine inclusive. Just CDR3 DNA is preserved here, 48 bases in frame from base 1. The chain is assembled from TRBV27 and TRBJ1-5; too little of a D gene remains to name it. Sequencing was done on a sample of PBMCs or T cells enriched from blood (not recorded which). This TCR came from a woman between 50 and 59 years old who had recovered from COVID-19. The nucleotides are TGTGCCAGCAGTCCACGAGCCGTAGCCCTCAATCAGCCCCAGCATTTT. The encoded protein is CASSPRAVALNQPQHF.